This T cell receptor beta chain was captured in a study of monozygotic twins with inflammatory bowel disease. The CDR3 is 17 amino acids. The germline gives CDR1 MNHEY, CDR2 SMNVEV (reference sequence). For each CDR3 protein, TCRdb gives one entry from its re-call of the 5' RACE reads, without DNA. This table holds over 350,000 distinct CDR3 sequences. Sequencing input: blood. This chain uses TRBV27 with TRBJ1-3; TCRdb reports TRBD1, a call that lacks DNA to check it against. The receptor was derived from a human donor with ulcerative colitis or Crohn's disease, or a healthy co-twin of an affected twin (not recorded which). The CDR3 sequence is CASSLRWGAHSGNTIYF.